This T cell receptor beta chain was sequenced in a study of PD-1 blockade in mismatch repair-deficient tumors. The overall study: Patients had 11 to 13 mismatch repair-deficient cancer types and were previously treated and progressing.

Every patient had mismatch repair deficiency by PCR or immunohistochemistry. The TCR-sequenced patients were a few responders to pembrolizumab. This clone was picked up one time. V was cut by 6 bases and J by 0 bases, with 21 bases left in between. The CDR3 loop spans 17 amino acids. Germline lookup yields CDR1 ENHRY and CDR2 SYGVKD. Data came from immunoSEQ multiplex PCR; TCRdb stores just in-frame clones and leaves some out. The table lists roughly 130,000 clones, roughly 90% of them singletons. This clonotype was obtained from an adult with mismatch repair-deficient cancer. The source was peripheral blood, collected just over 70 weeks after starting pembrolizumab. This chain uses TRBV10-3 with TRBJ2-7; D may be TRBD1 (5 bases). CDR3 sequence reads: CAISALVTDTSSYEQYF. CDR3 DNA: TGTGCCATCAGCGCTCTAGTAACGGACACGAGCTCCTACGAGCAGTACTTC.